This TCR beta chain was profiled in a study of regulatory T cells in long-lasting Graves disease (dated by TCRdb to the early 2020s). A note on the overall study: Antithyroid drugs had been taken for less than 3 months by newly diagnosed Graves' disease patients. Persistent Graves' disease patients were compared with newly diagnosed Graves' disease patients by peripheral blood TCR sequencing and RNA sequencing. The study was registered as a clinical trial and conducted in China. A total of 33 samples were covered by TCR sequencing, comprising around 13 persistent and about 20 newly diagnosed Graves' disease patients. General findings and caveats noted by the study authors: More public clonotypes were shared among persistent patients (roughly 2,700) than among newly diagnosed patients (roughly 1,000). The study examined only peripheral blood because the primary lesion, thyroid tissue, could not be accessed. As a limitation, the authors acknowledged that the small sample size may reduce accuracy. Lower TCR Shannon entropy and fewer highly expanded clones were observed in persistent Graves' disease patients than in newly diagnosed patients, which suggested clonal expansion. Persistent disease showed preferential use of TRBV28, TRBJ1-2 and TRBJ2-5, whereas newly diagnosed disease favored TRBV20-1 and TRBJ2-1. Sequencing and analysis were restricted to the TCR beta chain.

Receptor libraries were prepared by multiplex PCR. Data came from an Illumina HiSeq 4000. TCR beta libraries were built with iRepertoire HTBI primers and Arm-PCR amplification of CDR3 regions. Before sequencing, the PCR products went through gel purification. For the original study's pipeline: Gene usage analysis of CDR3 amino acid clonotypes used the 60 to 80 TRBV and 14 to 15 TRBJ segments found across samples. COPE and FqMerger were used to merge the filtered high-quality paired reads into contigs. Contigs were aligned with BLAST to IMGT TRBV, TRBD and TRBJ reference genes, and CDR3 was defined per IMGT. Highly expanded clones were defined as clonotypes with a frequency above 0.1%. Repertoire diversity was measured by Shannon entropy, and V-J evenness by the Gini coefficient. A clonotype found in more than one individual was treated as public. Using fastp trimming at Q25 and MiXCR clonotype assembly, TCRdb reanalyzed the public sequencing data and kept in-frame beta chains. Every entry covers one CDR3 protein and lists the most common genes and DNA from its rows. What appears here as the V and J calls and clone size reflects TCRdb's work, not the paper's. The table for this sample lists about 610,000 distinct CDR3 sequences; more than 15% of them were counted only once. Jointly, the top ten make up more than 10% of the sample.

The germline ends are 15 bases apart after V is trimmed by 2 bases and J by 10 bases. CDR1 is given as DFQATT and CDR2 as SNEGSKA, both from the germline V gene (reference sequence). The CDR3 runs 13 amino acids, cysteine and phenylalanine included. Only the CDR3 DNA is retained, 39 bases long and in frame from the first base. Read against the paper, the sample's time point label means: newly diagnosed GD, antithyroid drugs for less than 3 months. For both TCR sequencing and RNA sequencing, RNA was extracted from PBMCs using TRIzol. The diagnosis of Graves' disease followed American Thyroid Association guidelines. Patients for the study were recruited at an endocrinology department in Xi'an, China. Each patient gave 8.5 to 9.5 milliliters of peripheral blood, collected in an EDTA anticoagulant tube. Ficoll Paque Plus density gradient separation was used to isolate PBMCs, and no further T cell sorting was done. An Agilent 2100 Bioanalyzer and agarose gel were used to assess RNA quality, and a NanoDrop 2000 was used to measure RNA concentration.

There are a few counts of this clonotype. The antigen this receptor binds is unknown. No base quality values were provided; no much bigger clone lies one nucleotide off. These data were also reused for a study on T cells in Graves' hyperthyroidism and ophthalmopathy. The second paper states: Stable Graves' hyperthyroidism was defined as the absence of progression to ophthalmopathy over 18 months of follow-up. The hyperthyroidism patients were between 18 and 65 years old and newly diagnosed, with a disease duration of less than 2 months. Exclusion was applied to patients with uncontrolled infections, other autoimmune diseases, pregnancy or lactation. Diagnoses were based on clinical symptoms, serum thyroxine and TRAb, thyroid ultrasound and orbital computed tomography. For the first round of RT-PCR on the TCR CDR3, the HTBI primer set was used together with the Qiagen OneStep RT-PCR kit. Most expanded thyroid clonotypes (frequency above 0.001) were also detected in blood, a finding suggesting that blood repertoires may reflect thyroid immune responses. In cross-validation, a model built on a 13 V-J signature told ophthalmopathy apart from stable hyperthyroidism with 85% to 90% sensitivity and approximately 81% specificity, and in testing the same model reached 80%/75%. In validation, the model predicted progression to ophthalmopathy with approximately 69% sensitivity and roughly 72% specificity, a median of 6.5 months before onset. To identify distinguishing TCR V-J signatures, a discovery cohort of about 100 patients was used, comprising 43 with Graves' ophthalmopathy and approximately 57 with stable Graves' hyperthyroidism. Prospective prediction of ophthalmopathy was tested in an independent validation cohort of approximately 19 hyperthyroidism patients and 15 to 17 patients who later progressed to ophthalmopathy. The roughly 100 discovery patients were randomly divided into training and test sets at a 7:3 ratio. Thyroid tissue and blood T-cell repertoires from more than five Graves' hyperthyroidism patients were also compared in the study. Once sampling was done, hyperthyroidism patients were given methimazole at a starting dose of 30 mg daily, whereas ophthalmopathy patients were given high-dose intravenous methylprednisolone. Libraries were constructed in a second round of multiplex PCR, after which size selection and purification were carried out. Sequencing of the libraries was done on an Illumina HiSeq2000 using paired-end 100 bp reads. SOAPnuke was used to process the raw data, throwing out any read that contained adapters or uncalled bases, had a mean Phred below 15, or lacked an exact constant-primer or identifier match. COPE v1.2.5 was used to merge the high-quality paired reads, and each unique nucleotide sequence was defined as a clonotype. MiTCR v1.1 was used to align clonotypes to the IMGT TRBV, TRBD and TRBJ reference segments. The analysis included only V-J combinations with a frequency above 0.0001, which together covered around 99% of the repertoires. The TCS score was defined as the ratio of F50 (clonal expansion) to E x V (chaos), calculated using BLOSUM62-based TCRdist between CDR3 peptides within each V-J. Welch's t-statistics and random forest reduced roughly 540 V-J features to 10 to 15, which were used in a naive Bayes classifier (R e1071). No statistical method was used to set the sample size in advance, and investigators knew the group allocation. The paper reports TCR Vbeta CDR3 sequencing of more than 120 peripheral blood samples: over 40 ophthalmopathy, fewer than 85 hyperthyroidism and around 17 progressor patients.

The sample here was peripheral blood mononuclear cells (PBMCs), taken at new diagnosis, from a patient treated with antithyroid drugs. This clonotype originated in a man aged 18 to 29 with Graves disease. Donor details come from another sample of the same person, matched by shared clones. The chain joins TRBV20-1 to TRBJ2-1, with the D gene not clear enough to name. The bases are TGCAGTGCTAGATTACCGGATACCACGGAGCAGTTCTTC. Translation gives CSARLPDTTEQFF.